A single sample is the source of the 13 T cell receptor beta chains below, sequenced in a study of control samples from healthy donors and cancer patients. Libraries were prepared by immunoSEQ multiplex PCR; TCRdb keeps only in-frame clonotypes and omits some of them. The sample holds 100,000 to 150,000 clones, approximately 92% seen once. Sequenced input: PBMCs. These receptors all stem from an elderly man with head and neck cancer.

The gene calls are TRBV4-1 and TRBJ1-2; D unresolved. CDR3 length: 17 residues. The germline V gene has CDR1 MGHRA and CDR2 YSYEKL. The germline V and J ends were trimmed by 0 bases and 4 bases, with 18 bases remaining between them. The CDR3: CASSQDPSSMGFYGYTF. The DNA of the CDR3 is TGCGCCAGCAGCCAAGACCCATCTTCCATGGGGTTCTATGGCTACACCTTC.

The V gene is TRBV27, the J gene TRBJ1-5; a possible D gene is TRBD1 (6 bases). V dropped 6 bases and J dropped 4 bases, with 16 bases sitting between them. The CDR3 consists of 15 residues. The germline CDR1 and CDR2 sequences are MNHEY and SMNVEV (reference sequence). CDR3 loop: CASSKTGPHNQPQHF. CDR3 sequence (DNA): TGTGCCAGCAGCAAAACAGGGCCCCATAATCAGCCCCAGCATTTT.

CDR3 protein: CASSPPSIDTEAFF. The DNA of the CDR3 is TGTGCCAGCTCACCACCTTCCATCGACACTGAAGCTTTCTTT. The rearrangement uses TRBV18 and TRBJ1-1; no reliable D call. This CDR3 has 14 residues. Germline V gene sequence: CDR1 KGHSH, CDR2 LQKENI. The V end was cut by 0 bases, the J end by 3 bases, with 8 bases between.

V usage is TRBV5-1 and J usage is TRBJ2-2, with TRBD1 matching 12 bases. Germline V gene lookup returns CDR1 SGHRS and CDR2 YFSETQ. Trimming removed 3 bases from V and 4 bases from J; junction bases left unmatched: 4. This CDR3 is 16 amino acids long. DNA for the CDR3: TGCGCCAGCAGCTGGGGGACAGGGGGCGGCACCGGGGAGCTGTTTTTT. Its protein is CASSWGTGGGTGELFF.

The rearrangement uses TRBV5-1 and TRBJ1-4; D is ambiguous. The CDR3 has 12 residues. Germline V gives CDR1 SGHRS, CDR2 YFSETQ. Trimming cost V 3 bases and J 6 bases, with 6 bases left between them. CDR3 sequence reads: CASSSGHEKLFF. The CDR3 region has the DNA TGCGCCAGCAGCTCCGGACATGAAAAACTGTTTTTT.

The rearrangement joins TRBV5-1 to TRBJ2-5; 14 nucleotides align to TRBD2. The CDR3 is 17 amino acids. Germline CDR1 reads SGHRS; CDR2 reads YFSETQ. Unmatched junction bases numbered 7, after V lost 3 bases and J lost 3 bases. CDR3 sequence (DNA): TGCGCCAGCAGCTCCGGACTAGCGGGGGGAAGGGAAGAGACCCAGTACTTC. It yields the protein CASSSGLAGGREETQYF.

The chain carries TRBV6-5 and TRBJ2-1; TRBD2 aligns across 10 bases. Trimming took 4 bases from V and 9 from J; bases not matched to a gene: 6. CDR1 and CDR2 (germline): MNHEY, SVGAGI. This CDR3 is 14 amino acids long. Here the CDR3 reads CASSFGLAGVEQFF. The CDR3 bases are TGTGCCAGCAGTTTTGGGCTAGCGGGAGTTGAGCAGTTCTTC.

This sequence joins TRBV5-5 and TRBJ1-1; D is possibly TRBD1 (5 bases). The germline V gene encodes CDR1 SGHKS and CDR2 YYEKEE (reference sequence). V was pared by 3 bases and J by 8 bases, with 11 bases between. The CDR3 covers 12 residues. The CDR3 region has the DNA TGTGCCAGCAGCTCCCTAGGGACCGAAGCTTTCTTT. Translation: CASSSLGTEAFF.

The chain is built from TRBV7-8 and TRBJ1-2, with 7 bases aligning to TRBD1. The CDR3 is made up of 14 amino acids. V shed 5 bases and J 7 bases; nucleotides not matched to a gene: 10. Germline values: CDR1 SGHVS, CDR2 FQNEAQ. The CDR3 DNA is TGTGCCAGCAGCCCCAGTACCGACAGGGCTGGCTACACCTTC. It codes for CASSPSTDRAGYTF.

V is TRBV5-6 and J is TRBJ1-5, with TRBD1 as a possible D gene (6 bases). CDR3 length: 16 residues. V was trimmed by 4 bases and J by 2 bases, leaving 16 bases between them. Germline V CDR1 and CDR2: SGHDT, YYEEEE. The CDR3 DNA sequence: TGTGCCAGCAGCCCCCGTTCGGCAGGGGGCAATCAGCCCCAGCATTTT. Its translation is CASSPRSAGGNQPQHF.

This clone has just one count. CDR3 coding DNA: TGCAGCGTCGGAGAATCGGGACCCCTCTCCTACAATGAGCAGTTCTTC. The encoded protein is CSVGESGPLSYNEQFF. This chain uses TRBV29-1 with TRBJ2-1; TRBD1 or TRBD2 may be the D gene (5 bases each). Deletions cut 6 bases from V and 0 bases from J, with 18 bases between. Per the germline V gene, CDR1 is SQVTM and CDR2 is ANQGSEA. This CDR3 comprises 16 residues.

The CDR3 sequence is CASSGDRTTSTDTQYF. CDR3 nucleotide sequence: TGTGCCAGCAGTGGGGACAGAACCACTAGCACAGATACGCAGTATTTT. V is TRBV6-4 and J is TRBJ2-3; 7 nucleotides line up with TRBD1. Germline CDR1 and CDR2: MRHNA and SNTAGT. CDR3 length equals 16 residues. Trimming took 4 bases from V and 0 from J; bases not matched to a gene: 7.

This rearrangement joins TRBV27 to TRBJ1-5; D ambiguous. The CDR3 extends over 14 amino acids. The ends were cut back, 4 bases at V and 7 bases at J, with 14 bases in the middle. Germline assignment: CDR1 MNHEY and CDR2 SMNVEV (reference sequence). CDR3 coding DNA: TGTGCCAGCAGTTCTCGACAAAACGGCCAGCCCCAGCATTTT. Amino acid sequence: CASSSRQNGQPQHF.